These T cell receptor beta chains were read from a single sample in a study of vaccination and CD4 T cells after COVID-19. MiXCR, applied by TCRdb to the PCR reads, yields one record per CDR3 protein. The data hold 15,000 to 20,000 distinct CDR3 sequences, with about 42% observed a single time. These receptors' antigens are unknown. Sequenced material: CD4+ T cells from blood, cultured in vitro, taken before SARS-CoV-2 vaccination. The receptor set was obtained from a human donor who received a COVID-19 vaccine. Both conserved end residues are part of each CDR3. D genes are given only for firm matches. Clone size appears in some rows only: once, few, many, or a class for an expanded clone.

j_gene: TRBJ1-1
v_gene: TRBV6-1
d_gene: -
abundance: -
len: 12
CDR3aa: CASISRNTEAFF
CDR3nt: TGTGCCAGTATTTCCCGGAACACTGAAGCTTTCTTT

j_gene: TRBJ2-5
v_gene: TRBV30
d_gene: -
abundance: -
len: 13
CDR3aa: CAWSGVPRDTQYF
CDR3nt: TGTGCCTGGAGTGGAGTACCAAGAGATACCCAGTACTTC

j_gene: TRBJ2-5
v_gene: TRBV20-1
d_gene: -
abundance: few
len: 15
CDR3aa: CSARDLAGAGETQYF
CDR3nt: TGCAGTGCTAGAGATCTTGCGGGGGCGGGGGAGACCCAGTACTTC

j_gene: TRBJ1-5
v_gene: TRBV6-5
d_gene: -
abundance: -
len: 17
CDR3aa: CASSYTPGHVSNQPQHF
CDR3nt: TGTGCCAGCAGTTACACTCCCGGACACGTTAGCAATCAGCCCCAGCATTTT

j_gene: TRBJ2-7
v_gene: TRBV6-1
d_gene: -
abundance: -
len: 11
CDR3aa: CASSLLAEQYF
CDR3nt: TGTGCCAGCAGTCTCTTAGCGGAGCAGTACTTC

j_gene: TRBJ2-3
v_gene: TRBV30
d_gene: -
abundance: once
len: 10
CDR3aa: CAWSVNTQYF
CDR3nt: TGTGCCTGGAGTGTAAATACGCAGTATTTT

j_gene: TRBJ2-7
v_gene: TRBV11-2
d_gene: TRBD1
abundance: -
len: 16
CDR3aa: CASSQRGQTHSYEQYF
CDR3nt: TGTGCCAGCAGCCAACGGGGACAGACTCACTCCTACGAGCAGTACTTC

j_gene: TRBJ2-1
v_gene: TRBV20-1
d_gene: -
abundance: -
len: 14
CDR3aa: CSLNPGQATNEQFF
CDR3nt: TGCAGCCTTAACCCGGGCCAAGCGACAAATGAGCAGTTCTTC

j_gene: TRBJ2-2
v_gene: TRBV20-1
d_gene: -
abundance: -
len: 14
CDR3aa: CSASASKNTGELFF
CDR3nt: TGCAGTGCTAGTGCTAGCAAGAACACCGGGGAGCTGTTTTTT

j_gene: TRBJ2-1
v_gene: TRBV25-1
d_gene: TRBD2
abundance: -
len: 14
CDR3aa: CASSGSGGAVEQFF
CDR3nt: TGTGCCAGCAGTGGTAGCGGGGGGGCGGTGGAGCAGTTCTTC

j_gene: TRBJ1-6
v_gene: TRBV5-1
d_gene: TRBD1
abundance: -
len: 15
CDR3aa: CASSITGTGDSPLHF
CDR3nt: TGCGCCAGCAGCATCACCGGGACAGGGGATTCACCCCTCCACTTT

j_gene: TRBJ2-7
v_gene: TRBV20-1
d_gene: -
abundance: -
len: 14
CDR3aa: CSARATAAPYEQYF
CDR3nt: TGCAGTGCTAGAGCGACAGCAGCTCCCTACGAGCAGTACTTC

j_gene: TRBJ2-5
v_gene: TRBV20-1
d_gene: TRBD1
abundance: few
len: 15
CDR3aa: CSAAVDRGRFETQYF
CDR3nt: TGCAGTGCTGCCGTGGACAGGGGGCGTTTCGAGACCCAGTACTTC

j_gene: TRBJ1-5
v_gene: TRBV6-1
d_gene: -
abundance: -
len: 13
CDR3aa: CATRALSNQPQHF
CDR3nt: TGTGCCACCCGGGCCCTCTCCAATCAGCCCCAGCATTTT

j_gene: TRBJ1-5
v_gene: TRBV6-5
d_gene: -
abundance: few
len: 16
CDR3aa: CASSYGAGLGNQPQHF
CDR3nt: TGTGCCAGCAGTTACGGGGCAGGGCTTGGCAATCAGCCCCAGCATTTT

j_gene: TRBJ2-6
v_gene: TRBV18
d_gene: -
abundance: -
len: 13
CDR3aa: CASRGSGANVLTF
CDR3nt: TGTGCCAGCAGGGGGTCTGGGGCCAACGTCCTGACTTTC

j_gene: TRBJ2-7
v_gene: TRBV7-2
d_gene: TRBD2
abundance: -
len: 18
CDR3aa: CASSLRAAGTSGGYEQYF
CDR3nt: TGTGCCAGCAGCTTACGCGCCGCCGGGACTAGCGGGGGTTACGAGCAGTACTTC

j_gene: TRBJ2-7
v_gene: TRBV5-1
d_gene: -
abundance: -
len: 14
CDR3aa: CASSLESRLYEQYF
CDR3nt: TGCGCCAGCAGCTTGGAGTCCCGTCTCTACGAGCAGTACTTC

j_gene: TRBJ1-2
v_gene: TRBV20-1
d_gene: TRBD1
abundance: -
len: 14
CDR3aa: CSADMGQGVYGYTF
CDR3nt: TGCAGTGCCGATATGGGACAGGGGGTCTATGGCTACACCTTC

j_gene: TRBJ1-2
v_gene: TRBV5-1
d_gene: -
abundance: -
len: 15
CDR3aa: CASSLDRGIQSGYTF
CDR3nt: TGCGCCAGCAGCTTAGATCGGGGCATTCAGAGCGGCTACACCTTC

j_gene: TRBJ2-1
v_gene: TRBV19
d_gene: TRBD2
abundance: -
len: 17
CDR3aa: CASSTRPGRGGNNEQFF
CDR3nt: TGTGCCAGTAGTACCCGGCCGGGGCGGGGGGGAAACAATGAGCAGTTCTTC

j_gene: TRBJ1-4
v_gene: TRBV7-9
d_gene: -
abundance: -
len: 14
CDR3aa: CASSAGTANEKLFF
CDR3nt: TGTGCCAGCAGCGCCGGGACGGCAAATGAAAAACTGTTTTTT

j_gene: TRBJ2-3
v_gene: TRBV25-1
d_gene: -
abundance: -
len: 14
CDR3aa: CASSLGFRTDTQYF
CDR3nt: TGTGCCAGCAGTTTGGGTTTTCGCACAGATACGCAGTATTTT

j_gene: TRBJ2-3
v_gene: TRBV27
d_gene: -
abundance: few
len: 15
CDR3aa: CASSLGPGGTDTQYF
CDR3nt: TGTGCCAGCAGCTTGGGGCCAGGGGGCACAGATACGCAGTATTTT

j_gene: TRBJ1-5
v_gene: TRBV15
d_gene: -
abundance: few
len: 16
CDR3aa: CATSRDKEYSNQPQHF
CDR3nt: TGTGCCACCAGCAGAGATAAGGAGTATAGCAATCAGCCCCAGCATTTT

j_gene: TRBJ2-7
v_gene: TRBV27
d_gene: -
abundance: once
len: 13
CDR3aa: CASSFRTGYEQYF
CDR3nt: TGTGCCAGCAGTTTTCGAACAGGGTATGAGCAGTACTTC

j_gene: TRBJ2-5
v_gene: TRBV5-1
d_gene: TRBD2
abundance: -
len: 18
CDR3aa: CASSSGRLAGYLQETQYF
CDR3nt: TGCGCCAGCAGCTCCGGACGACTAGCGGGGTACTTACAAGAGACCCAGTACTTC

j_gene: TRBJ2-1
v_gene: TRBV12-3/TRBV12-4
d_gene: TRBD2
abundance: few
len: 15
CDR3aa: CASSAGGSSYNEQFF
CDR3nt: TGTGCCAGCAGCGCCGGGGGGAGCTCCTACAATGAGCAGTTCTTC

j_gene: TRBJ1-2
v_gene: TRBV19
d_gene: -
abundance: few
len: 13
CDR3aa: CASRKDNNYGYTF
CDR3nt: TGTGCCAGTAGGAAGGACAATAACTATGGCTACACCTTC

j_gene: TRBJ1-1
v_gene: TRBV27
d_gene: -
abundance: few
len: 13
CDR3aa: CASKRREGTEAFF
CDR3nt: TGTGCCAGCAAGAGGAGGGAAGGGACTGAAGCTTTCTTT

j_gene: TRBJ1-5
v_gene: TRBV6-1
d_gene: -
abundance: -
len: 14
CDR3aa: CASSDRVGNQPQHF
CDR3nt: TGTGCCAGCAGTGACAGGGTTGGCAATCAGCCCCAGCATTTT

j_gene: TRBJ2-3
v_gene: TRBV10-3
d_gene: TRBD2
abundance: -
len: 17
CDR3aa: CAISESSLAGGGDTQYF
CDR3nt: TGTGCCATCAGTGAGTCGAGTCTAGCGGGGGGGGGAGATACGCAGTATTTT

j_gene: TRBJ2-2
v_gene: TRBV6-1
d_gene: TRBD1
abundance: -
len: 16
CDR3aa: CASKDEQGLGTGELFF
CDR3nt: TGTGCCAGCAAAGATGAACAGGGGCTGGGGACCGGGGAGCTGTTTTTT

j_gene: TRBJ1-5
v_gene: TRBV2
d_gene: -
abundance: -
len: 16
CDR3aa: CASSEGQALGKQPQHF
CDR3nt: TGTGCCAGCAGTGAAGGGCAGGCCCTTGGGAAACAGCCCCAGCATTTT

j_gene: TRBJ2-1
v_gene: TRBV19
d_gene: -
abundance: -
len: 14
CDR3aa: CASSPRGLYNEQFF
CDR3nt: TGTGCCAGTAGTCCTCGAGGACTCTACAATGAGCAGTTCTTC

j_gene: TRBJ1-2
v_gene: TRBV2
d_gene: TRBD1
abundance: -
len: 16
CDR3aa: CASSELSSGGSYGYTF
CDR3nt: TGTGCCAGCAGTGAATTGTCGTCAGGGGGAAGCTATGGCTACACCTTC

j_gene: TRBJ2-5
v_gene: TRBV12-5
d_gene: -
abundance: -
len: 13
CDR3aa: CASGLGGQETQYF
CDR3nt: TGTGCTAGTGGTTTGGGGGGACAAGAGACCCAGTACTTC

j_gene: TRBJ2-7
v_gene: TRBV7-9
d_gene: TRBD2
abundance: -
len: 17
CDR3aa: CASSLASSGGPFVEQYF
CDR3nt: TGTGCCAGCAGCTTAGCGTCCTCGGGGGGGCCGTTTGTCGAGCAGTACTTC

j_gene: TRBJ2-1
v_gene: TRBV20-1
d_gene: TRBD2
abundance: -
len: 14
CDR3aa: CSADGGAHYNEQFF
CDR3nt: TGCAGTGCTGACGGGGGGGCTCACTACAATGAGCAGTTCTTC

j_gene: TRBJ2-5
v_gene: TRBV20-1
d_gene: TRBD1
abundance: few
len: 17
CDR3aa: CSARDVPGQGFQETQYF
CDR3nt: TGCAGTGCTAGAGATGTACCGGGACAGGGGTTTCAAGAGACCCAGTACTTC

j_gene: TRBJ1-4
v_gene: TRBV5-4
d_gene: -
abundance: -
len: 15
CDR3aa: CASSTFDRRGEKLFF
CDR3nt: TGTGCCAGCAGCACCTTTGACAGGCGCGGAGAAAAACTGTTTTTT

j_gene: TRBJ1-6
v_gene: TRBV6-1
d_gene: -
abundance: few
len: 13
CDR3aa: CASRDGDNSPLHF
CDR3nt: TGTGCCAGCAGGGACGGTGATAATTCACCCCTCCACTTT

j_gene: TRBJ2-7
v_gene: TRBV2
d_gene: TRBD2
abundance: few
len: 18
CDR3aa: CASSAEGSWSSGGYEQYF
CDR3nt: TGTGCCAGCAGTGCTGAAGGTTCTTGGAGTAGCGGGGGTTACGAGCAGTACTTC

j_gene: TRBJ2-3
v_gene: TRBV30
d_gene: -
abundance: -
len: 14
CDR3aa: CAWKETELTDTQYF
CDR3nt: TGTGCCTGGAAGGAGACTGAACTCACAGATACGCAGTATTTT

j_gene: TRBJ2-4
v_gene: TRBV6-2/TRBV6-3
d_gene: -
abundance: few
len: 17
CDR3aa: CASRPGGRGLAKNIQYF
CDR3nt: TGTGCCAGCAGACCCGGTGGCAGGGGATTAGCCAAAAACATTCAGTACTTC

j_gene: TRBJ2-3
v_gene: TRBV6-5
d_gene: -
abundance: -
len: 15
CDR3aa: CASSYEGPSTDTQYF
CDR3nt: TGTGCCAGCAGTTACGAGGGCCCAAGCACAGATACGCAGTATTTT

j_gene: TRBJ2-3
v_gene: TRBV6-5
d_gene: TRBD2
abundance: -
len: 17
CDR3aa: CASSYSSSGGAADTQYF
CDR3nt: TGTGCCAGCAGTTACTCGTCTAGCGGGGGGGCCGCAGATACGCAGTATTTT

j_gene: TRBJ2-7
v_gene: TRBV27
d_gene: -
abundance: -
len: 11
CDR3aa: CASSYRYEQYF
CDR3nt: TGTGCCAGCAGCTACAGATACGAGCAGTACTTC

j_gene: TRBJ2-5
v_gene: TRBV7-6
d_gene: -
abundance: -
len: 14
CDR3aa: CASSLGAELETQYF
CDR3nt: TGTGCCAGCAGCTTAGGAGCGGAATTGGAGACCCAGTACTTC

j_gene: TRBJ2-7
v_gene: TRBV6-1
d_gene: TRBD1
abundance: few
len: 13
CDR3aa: CATRDRGFSEQYF
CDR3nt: TGTGCCACCAGGGACAGGGGTTTCTCCGAGCAGTACTTC

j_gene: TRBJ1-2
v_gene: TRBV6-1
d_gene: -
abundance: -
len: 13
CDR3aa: CASSPTGSYGYTF
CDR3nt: TGTGCCAGCAGCCCTACAGGTTCTTATGGCTACACCTTC

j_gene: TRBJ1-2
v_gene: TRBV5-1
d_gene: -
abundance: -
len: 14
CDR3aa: CASSLTDSWEGYTF
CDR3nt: TGCGCCAGCAGCTTGACGGACAGTTGGGAGGGCTACACCTTC

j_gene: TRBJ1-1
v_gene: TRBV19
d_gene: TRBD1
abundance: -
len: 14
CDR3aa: CASSIKGGDTEAFF
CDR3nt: TGTGCCAGTAGTATAAAAGGGGGCGACACTGAAGCTTTCTTT

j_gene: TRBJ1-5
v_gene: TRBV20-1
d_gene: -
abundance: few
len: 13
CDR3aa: CSASRQRNQPQHF
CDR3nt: TGCAGTGCTAGCCGGCAGCGCAATCAGCCCCAGCATTTT

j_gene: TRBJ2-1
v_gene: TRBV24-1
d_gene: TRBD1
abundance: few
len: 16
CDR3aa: CATSDRVGTGGNEQFF
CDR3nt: TGTGCCACCAGTGATAGGGTCGGGACAGGGGGCAATGAGCAGTTCTTC

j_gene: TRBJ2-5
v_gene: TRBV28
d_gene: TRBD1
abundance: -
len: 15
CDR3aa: CASSMTGTLGETQYF
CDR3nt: TGTGCCAGCAGCATGACAGGGACCCTCGGTGAGACCCAGTACTTC

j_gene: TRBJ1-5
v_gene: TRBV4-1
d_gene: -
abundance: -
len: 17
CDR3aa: CASSQVDMGLTTQPQHF
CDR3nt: TGCGCCAGCAGCCAAGTTGATATGGGGCTCACGACTCAGCCCCAGCATTTT

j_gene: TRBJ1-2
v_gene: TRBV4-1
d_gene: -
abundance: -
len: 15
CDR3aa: CASSYAGNTNYGYTF
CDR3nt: TGCGCCAGCAGCTACGCAGGGAACACTAACTATGGCTACACCTTC

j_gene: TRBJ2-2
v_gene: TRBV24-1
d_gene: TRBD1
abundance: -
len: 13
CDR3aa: CATKTGGAGELFF
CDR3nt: TGTGCCACCAAGACAGGGGGGGCCGGGGAGCTGTTTTTT

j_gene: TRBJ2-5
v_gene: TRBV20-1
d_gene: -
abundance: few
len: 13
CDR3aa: CSARGRTEETQYF
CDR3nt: TGCAGTGCTAGAGGCCGGACAGAAGAGACCCAGTACTTC